The 7 T cell receptor beta chains reported below all come from one sample, sequenced in a study of cytomegalovirus exposure and HLA in healthy donors. The primer mix had 60 Vbeta and 13 Jbeta primers. TCRdb's table, derived via immunoSEQ multiplex PCR, lists solely in-frame clones and lacks some. This table has more than 95,000 clones, 64% appearing once. Sample: PBMCs. The receptors stem from a man in his fifties or sixties in good health and CMV-seronegative.

V gene TRBV11-2 combines with J gene TRBJ2-5, with 9 bases fitting TRBD1. This CDR3 comprises 17 residues. V was clipped by 1 base and J by 2 bases; unmatched bases: 8. Germline V gene data show CDR1 as SGHAT and CDR2 as FQNNGV. DNA of the CDR3: TGTGCCAGCAGCTTAGTATGGGGGACAGGGAGTCAAGAGACCCAGTACTTC. Its translation is CASSLVWGTGSQETQYF.

The CDR3 sequence is CASRRGGIAGELFF. DNA for the CDR3: TGTGCCAGCAGGCGCGGGGGGATCGCCGGGGAGCTGTTTTTT. The rearrangement joins TRBV13 to TRBJ2-2; 8 bases match TRBD2. The CDR3 consists of 14 residues. Trimming removed 6 bases from V and 6 bases from J; junction bases left unmatched: 6. Germline-derived CDR1 and CDR2 are PRHDT and FYEKMQ (reference sequence).

The genes are TRBV5-1 and TRBJ2-1; 7 positions match TRBD2. Germline lookup yields CDR1 SGHRS and CDR2 YFSETQ. The CDR3 consists of 18 residues. V shed 4 bases, J shed 5 bases, and the junction held 18 bases outside the gene matches. This CDR3 reads CASSNGRTSSAGHNEQFF. In DNA form, the CDR3 reads TGCGCCAGCAGCAATGGAAGGACCTCTTCAGCGGGACACAATGAGCAGTTCTTC.

The genes are TRBV6-5 and TRBJ1-5; weak D call: TRBD1 (5 bases). CDR1 is MNHEY, CDR2 SVGAGI, per germline. The length of the CDR3 is 15 residues. The germline V and J ends were trimmed by 4 bases and 0 bases, with 10 bases remaining between them. The DNA of the CDR3 is TGTGCCAGCAGTTCCGGGGGATATAGCAATCAGCCCCAGCATTTT. This translates into CASSSGGYSNQPQHF.

On this clone itself: Mismatch with germline at one junction end may stem from a read error. For the CDR3, the DNA is TGTGCCAGCAGCTTAGGACTGTCGAACTATAGCTACACCTTC. Protein: CASSLGLSNYSYTF. V gene TRBV5-6 combines with J gene TRBJ1-2; D unclear. CDR3 length: 14 residues. The germline CDR1 and CDR2 sequences are SGHDT and YYEEEE.

V and J are TRBV14 and TRBJ1-2; D ambiguous. V lost 2 bases and J lost 6, with 10 bases in between. The length of the CDR3 is 13 residues. Germline V gene sequence: CDR1 SGHDN, CDR2 FVKESK. The CDR3 spells CASSQPGIHGYTF. The CDR3 coding sequence is TGTGCCAGCAGCCAACCCGGGATTCATGGCTACACCTTC. The complete variable domain, with remaining parts taken from reference TRBV14 and TRBJ1-2, reads EAGVTQFPSHSVIEKGQTVTLRCDPISGHDNLYWYRRVMGKEIKFLLHFVKESKQDESGMPNNRFLAERTGGTYSTLKVQPAELEDSGVYFCASSQPGIHGYTFGSGTRLTVV.

The chain has TRBV30 and TRBJ1-6; possible D gene TRBD1, 6 bases. V lost 2 bases, J lost 10 bases, and 12 bases lay in between. CDR1 and CDR2 (germline): GTSNPN, SVGIG (reference sequence). CDR3 length equals 13 residues. The DNA of the CDR3 is TGTGCCTGGAGTTCGGGGGGCGGCTCACCCCTCCACTTT. It encodes CAWSSGGGSPLHF.